These 32 T cell receptor beta chains came from one sample sequenced in a study of monozygotic twins with inflammatory bowel disease. Using the 5' RACE reads, TCRdb records one entry per CDR3 protein without DNA. The sample shows roughly 140,000 distinct CDR3 sequences, and under 2.5% sits with its ten largest clones. Sequences were obtained from blood. The receptors here all came from a human donor with ulcerative colitis or Crohn's disease, or a healthy co-twin of an affected twin (not recorded which).

The CDR3 reads CSAPLFGGEAFF. This chain joins TRBV20-1 and TRBJ1-1; TCRdb proposes TRBD1, but this gene call is untestable without DNA. The germline V gene has CDR1 DFQATT and CDR2 SNEGSKA (reference sequence). This CDR3 has 12 amino acids.

This CDR3 is CASSLEWVRTDPNTEAFF. This chain joins TRBV11-1 and TRBJ1-1; TCRdb gives TRBD1 as the D gene, but with no DNA this cannot be confirmed. Germline CDR1 is SGHAT and CDR2 is FQDESV (reference sequence). The CDR3 sequence is 18 residues long.

The chain carries TRBV4-2 and TRBJ2-2; the TCRdb call, TRBD1, lacks DNA for checking. The CDR3 consists of 15 residues. Germline loops: CDR1 LGHNA, CDR2 YNFKEQ. The CDR3 reads CASSQGGAVTGELFF.

The chain is built from TRBV5-1 and TRBJ2-2; TCRdb reports TRBD1, a call that lacks DNA to check it against. This CDR3 contains 18 residues. CDR1 and CDR2 from the germline V gene are SGHRS and YFSETQ. The CDR3 protein is CASSTLPGQAANTGELFF.

The chain has TRBV5-1 and TRBJ2-7; TCRdb calls TRBD2, which cannot be checked without DNA. The CDR3 spans 17 residues. CDR1 SGHRS and CDR2 YFSETQ come from the germline V gene. The CDR3 reads CASSLAGLAGGTYEQYF.

V gene TRBV7-9 combines with J gene TRBJ2-7; with no DNA, the TCRdb D assignment of TRBD1 cannot be verified. Germline V gene data show CDR1 as SEHNR and CDR2 as FQNEAQ (reference sequence). This CDR3 has 16 residues. CDR3 protein: CASSLRPGHLGGEQYF.

The chain uses TRBV27 and TRBJ1-1. The CDR3 totals 13 residues. The germline gives CDR1 MNHEY, CDR2 SMNVEV (reference sequence). CDR3 sequence reads: CASSLRREYAAFF.

V and J are TRBV4-3 and TRBJ2-3; there is no DNA to check the TCRdb D call of TRBD2. The CDR3 runs to 18 residues. Germline V gene sequence: CDR1 LGHNA, CDR2 YSLEER. Here the CDR3 reads CASSQLGPEAWGTDTQYF.

The genes are TRBV4-1 and TRBJ1-1; TCRdb's assignment of TRBD1 cannot be checked, as there is no DNA. The CDR3 runs 17 residues. Germline CDR1 is MGHRA and CDR2 is YSYEKL. The CDR3 loop reads CASSGWDRSSTSTEAFF.

The chain carries TRBV12-3 or TRBV12-4 and TRBJ2-2; no DNA is available, so the TRBD2 call from TCRdb remains unchecked. The length of the CDR3 is 15 residues. CDR3 protein: CASIKAGRGTGELFF.

The V call is TRBV29-1, the J call TRBJ1-2; checking the TCRdb D call of TRBD1 is not possible without DNA. The germline CDR1 and CDR2 sequences are SQVTM and ANQGSEA. The CDR3 consists of 12 residues. CDR3 in amino acids: CSVSGQSYGYTF.

This rearrangement joins TRBV5-1 to TRBJ2-7; absent DNA, TCRdb's TRBD1 call cannot be checked. CDR3 length: 14 residues. CDR1 is SGHRS, CDR2 YFSETQ, per germline. CDR3 residues: CASTPGSRSYEQYF.

The chain is built from TRBV7-2 and TRBJ2-7; TCRdb returns TRBD1, unconfirmable since there is no DNA. CDR3 length: 14 residues. From germline, CDR1 is SGHTA and CDR2 FQGNSA. The CDR3 protein is CASSFGGARDEQYF. Supplemented by reference TRBV7-2 and TRBJ2-7, the full variable domain reads GAGVSQSPSNKVTEKGKDVELRCDPISGHTALYWYRQSLGQGLEFLIYFQGNSAPDKSGLPSDRFSAERTGGSVSTLTIQRTQQEDSAVYLCASSFGGARDEQYFGPGTRLTVT.

V usage is TRBV20-1 and J usage is TRBJ2-5; no DNA is available, so the TRBD1 call from TCRdb remains unchecked. CDR3 length equals 15 residues. Germline values: CDR1 DFQATT, CDR2 SNEGSKA (reference sequence). The CDR3 here is CSARDFGTTQETQYF.

The chain combines TRBV12-5 with TRBJ2-3; the D gene TCRdb calls, TRBD1, cannot be checked with no DNA. Germline V CDR1 and CDR2: LGHNT, FRNRAP. CDR3 length: 15 residues. CDR3 residues: CASGRLQGMVNTQYF.

The CDR3 spells CASSLRAGSSYNEQFF. The rearrangement links TRBV7-2 to TRBJ2-1; TCRdb calls TRBD2, which cannot be checked without DNA. This CDR3 comprises 16 residues. CDR1 is SGHTA, CDR2 FQGNSA, per germline.

V usage is TRBV28 and J usage is TRBJ2-7; TCRdb designates TRBD1, a call that cannot be tested without DNA. CDR1 and CDR2 from the germline V gene are MDHEN and SYDVKM. The CDR3 is 15 residues long. The CDR3 loop reads CASSIVGAQSYEQYF. Full variable domain (remainder filled in from reference TRBV28 and TRBJ2-7): DVKVTQSSRYLVKRTGEKVFLECVQDMDHENMFWYRQDPGLGLRLIYFSYDVKMKEKGDIPEGYSVSREKKERFSLILESASTNQTSMYLCASSIVGAQSYEQYFGPGTRLTVT.

This chain's CDR3 is CSSSQGAQETQYF. This sequence joins TRBV5-1 and TRBJ2-5; TCRdb selects TRBD1, and the lack of DNA leaves this call unchecked. Germline-derived CDR1 and CDR2 are SGHRS and YFSETQ. This CDR3 is 13 amino acids long.

The J gene is TRBJ2-7, the V gene TRBV6-5; lacking DNA, the TRBD1 call made by TCRdb goes unchecked. The CDR3 runs to 16 residues. Germline V gene lookup returns CDR1 MNHEY and CDR2 SVGAGI. The CDR3 loop reads CASSYSRGANSYEQYF.

V usage is TRBV4-2 and J usage is TRBJ2-5; checking the TCRdb D call of TRBD1 is not possible without DNA. This CDR3 region has 18 residues. Germline assignment: CDR1 LGHNA and CDR2 YNFKEQ. The CDR3 loop reads CASSRQGGRGTGQETQYF.

The chain is built from TRBV18 and TRBJ2-7; the D call from TCRdb, TRBD1, cannot be confirmed without DNA. Germline loops: CDR1 KGHSH, CDR2 LQKENI. The CDR3 extends over 17 amino acids. The chain's CDR3 is CASSPGVGQGKQSEQYF.

The rearrangement joins TRBV5-1 to TRBJ2-2; the D gene TCRdb calls, TRBD1, cannot be checked with no DNA. The CDR3 spans 14 residues. Germline V gene lookup returns CDR1 SGHRS and CDR2 YFSETQ. The CDR3: CASSDRSNTGELFF.

V and J are TRBV7-2 and TRBJ1-4; TCRdb picks TRBD1, but there is no DNA to check that call. Germline V gene sequence: CDR1 SGHTA, CDR2 FQGNSA. This CDR3 region has 16 residues. The CDR3 reads CASSYRTGTGNEKLFF.

V is TRBV5-1 and J is TRBJ2-7; lacking DNA, the TRBD1 call made by TCRdb goes unchecked. This CDR3 comprises 14 residues. Germline-derived CDR1 and CDR2 are SGHRS and YFSETQ. The CDR3 reads CASSQDRGRIEQYF.

The chain couples TRBV11-2 to TRBJ2-5; with no DNA, the TCRdb D assignment of TRBD1 cannot be verified. Looked up from germline, CDR1 is SGHAT and CDR2 is FQNNGV. The CDR3 consists of 20 residues. This chain's CDR3 is CASSLGGGTYANKDQETQYF.

V gene TRBV5-1 combines with J gene TRBJ1-1. Germline assignment: CDR1 SGHRS and CDR2 YFSETQ. There are 12 residues in the CDR3. CDR3 protein: CASTDQDTEAFF.

This chain connects TRBV6-2 or TRBV6-3 to TRBJ2-7; TCRdb designates TRBD1, a call that cannot be tested without DNA. This CDR3 comprises 16 residues. Germline V gene lookup returns CDR1 MNHEY and CDR2 SVGEGT. The CDR3: CASRPFEGQGTYEQYF.

V gene TRBV5-1 combines with J gene TRBJ2-5; TCRdb names TRBD2, which stays unverified in the absence of DNA. Germline loops: CDR1 SGHRS, CDR2 YFSETQ. This CDR3 is 12 amino acids long. The CDR3 reads CASAWGPETQYF.

The chain is built from TRBV5-1 and TRBJ2-5; TCRdb picks TRBD2, but there is no DNA to check that call. The CDR3 is 16 residues long. Looked up from germline, CDR1 is SGHRS and CDR2 is YFSETQ. This CDR3 reads CASSTAAGINQETQYF. The whole variable domain, remainder taken from reference TRBV5-1 and TRBJ2-5, is KAGVTQTPRYLIKTRGQQVTLSCSPISGHRSVSWYQQTPGQGLQFLFEYFSETQRNKGNFPGRFSGRQFSNSRSEMNVSTLELGDSALYLCASSTAAGINQETQYFGPGTRLLVL.

The gene calls are TRBV5-1 and TRBJ1-2. The CDR3 runs 13 residues. Looked up from germline, CDR1 is SGHRS and CDR2 is YFSETQ. The CDR3 spells CASRVPQDYGYTF.

This chain links TRBV3-1 with TRBJ1-1. There are 20 residues in the CDR3. The V gene's germline CDR1 is LGHDT and CDR2 YNNKEL (reference sequence). Here the CDR3 reads CASSQEEGGPLIGMNTEAFF.

The chain combines TRBV5-1 with TRBJ2-7; the TCRdb D gene call, TRBD1, has no DNA to confirm it. Germline V gene lookup returns CDR1 SGHRS and CDR2 YFSETQ. The CDR3 consists of 13 residues. The CDR3 protein is CASSLDPDRSLYF.